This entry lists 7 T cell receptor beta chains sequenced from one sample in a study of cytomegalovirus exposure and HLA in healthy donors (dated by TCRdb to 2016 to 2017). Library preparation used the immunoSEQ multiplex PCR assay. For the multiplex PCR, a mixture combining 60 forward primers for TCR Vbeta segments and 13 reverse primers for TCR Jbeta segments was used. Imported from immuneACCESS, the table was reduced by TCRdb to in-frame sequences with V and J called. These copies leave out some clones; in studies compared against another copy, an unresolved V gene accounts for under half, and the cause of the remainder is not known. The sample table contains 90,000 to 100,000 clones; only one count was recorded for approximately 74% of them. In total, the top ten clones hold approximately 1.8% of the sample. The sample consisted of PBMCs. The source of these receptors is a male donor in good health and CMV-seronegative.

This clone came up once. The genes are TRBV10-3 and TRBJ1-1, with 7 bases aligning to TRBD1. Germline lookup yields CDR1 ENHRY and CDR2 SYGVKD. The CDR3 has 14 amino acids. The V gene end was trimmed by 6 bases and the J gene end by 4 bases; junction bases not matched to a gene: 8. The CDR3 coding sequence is TGTGCCATCAGACCCGACAGGGTGGGCACTGAAGCTTTCTTT. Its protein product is CAIRPDRVGTEAFF.

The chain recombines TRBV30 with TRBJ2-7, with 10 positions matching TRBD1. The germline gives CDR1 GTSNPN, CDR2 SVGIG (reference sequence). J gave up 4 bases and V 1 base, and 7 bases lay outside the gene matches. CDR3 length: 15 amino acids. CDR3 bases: TGTGCCTGGAGTGGACGACAGGGGGCTAAGTACGAGCAGTACTTC. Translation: CAWSGRQGAKYEQYF.

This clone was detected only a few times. The CDR3: CASSLVPRENTEAFF. Here the CDR3 DNA reads TGTGCCAGCAGTTTAGTACCCAGGGAGAACACTGAAGCTTTCTTT. This chain joins TRBV27 and TRBJ1-1, with D perhaps matching TRBD1 (5 bases). CDR1 is MNHEY and CDR2 is SMNVEV in the germline V gene (reference sequence). This CDR3 is built from 15 residues. V was cut by 2 bases and J by 1 base, with 11 bases left in between.

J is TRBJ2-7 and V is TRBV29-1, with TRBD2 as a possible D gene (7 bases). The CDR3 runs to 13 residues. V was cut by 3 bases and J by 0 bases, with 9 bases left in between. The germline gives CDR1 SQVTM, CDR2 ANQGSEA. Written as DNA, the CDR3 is TGCAGCGTTGATAGGGGGGGCTCCTACGAGCAGTACTTC. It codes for CSVDRGGSYEQYF.

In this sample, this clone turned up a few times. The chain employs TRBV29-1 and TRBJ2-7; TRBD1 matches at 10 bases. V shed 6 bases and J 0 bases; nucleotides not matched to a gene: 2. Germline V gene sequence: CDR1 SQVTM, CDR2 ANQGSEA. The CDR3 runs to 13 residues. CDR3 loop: CSVRTGGSYEQYF. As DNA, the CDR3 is TGCAGCGTAAGGACAGGGGGCTCCTACGAGCAGTACTTC.

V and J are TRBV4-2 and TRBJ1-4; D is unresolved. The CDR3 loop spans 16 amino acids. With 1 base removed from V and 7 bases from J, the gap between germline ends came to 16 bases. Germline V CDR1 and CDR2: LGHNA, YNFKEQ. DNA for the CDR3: TGTGCCAGCAGCCAAGTCCCTCGGGGTGGGAGTGAAAAACTGTTTTTT. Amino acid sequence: CASSQVPRGGSEKLFF.

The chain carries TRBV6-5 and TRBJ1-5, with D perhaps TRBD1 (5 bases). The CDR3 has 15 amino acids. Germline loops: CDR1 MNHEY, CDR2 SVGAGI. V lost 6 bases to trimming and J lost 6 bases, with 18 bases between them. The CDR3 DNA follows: TGTGCCAGCAGGAAAGACAGTTCGGAGAGTCAGCCCCAGCATTTT. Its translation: CASRKDSSESQPQHF.